These 3 T cell receptor beta chains came from one sample sequenced in a study of STAT3 mutations in large granular lymphocyte leukemia. Study outcomes and limitations: In T-cell large granular lymphocyte leukemia, about half of patients showed multiple immunodominant subclonotypes.

No antigens are known for them. Libraries were prepared by immunoSEQ multiplex PCR; TCRdb keeps only in-frame clonotypes and omits some of them. Seen here are under 20,000 clones, 92% observed once, and the top ten hold roughly 45%. The sequencing input was peripheral blood mononuclear cells. These receptors were taken from a man in his 60s with T-cell large granular lymphocyte leukemia. Some clones in this sample may be carry-over from other donors' samples.

This chain joins TRBV27 and TRBJ2-7; D is unresolved. V lost 4 bases, J lost 3 bases, and 7 bases lay in between. Germline loops: CDR1 MNHEY, CDR2 SMNVEV (reference sequence). The CDR3 consists of 12 residues. The CDR3 here is CASSSPNYEQYF. The CDR3 DNA reads TGTGCCAGCAGTTCGCCTAACTACGAGCAGTACTTC.

V and J are TRBV5-1 and TRBJ2-2; 8 bases match TRBD1. The CDR3 sequence is 16 residues long. CDR1 and CDR2 from the germline V gene are SGHRS and YFSETQ. V gave up 1 base and J gave up 3 bases; unmatched junction bases: 5. CDR3 nucleotide sequence: TGCGCCAGCAGCTTGTCCAGGGGGCTAGACACCGGGGAGCTGTTTTTT. It codes for CASSLSRGLDTGELFF.

The rearrangement uses TRBV5-4 and TRBJ2-4; 16 bases agree with TRBD2. Germline CDR1 and CDR2: SGHNT and YYREEE (reference sequence). V dropped 3 bases and J dropped 3; count of bases not matched to a gene: 6. The CDR3 extends over 18 amino acids. CDR3 residues: CASSSGLAGGPSKNIQYF. Here the CDR3 DNA reads TGTGCCAGCAGCTCGGGACTAGCGGGAGGGCCGAGCAAAAACATTCAGTACTTC.